Below are 25 T cell receptor beta chains sequenced from a single sample in a study of T-cell memory formation after mild COVID-19. Each CDR3 protein gets one entry after TCRdb re-called the 5' RACE reads with MiXCR. The table lists about 45,000 distinct CDR3 sequences, about 7.3% of them singletons. Sequenced: PBMCs or a T cell subset sorted from them (not recorded which). The source is a man younger than 35 who had mild COVID-19 (a few samples of this study predate the infection). Cell type and time point are not known.

This clonotype has a handful of counts. This chain links TRBV5-1 with TRBJ1-1, with 8 bases lining up with TRBD1. V dropped 4 bases and J dropped 7; count of bases not matched to a gene: 3. There are 12 residues in the CDR3. Germline CDR1 and CDR2: SGHRS and YFSETQ. CDR3 residues: CASSAGQGEAFF. The CDR3 DNA reads as TGCGCCAGCAGCGCCGGACAGGGTGAAGCTTTCTTT.

The chain couples TRBV20-1 to TRBJ2-4; no clear D gene. This CDR3 has 14 amino acids. Per germline, CDR1 DFQATT and CDR2 SNEGSKA (reference sequence). V lost 6 bases and J 4 bases, leaving 16 bases between the germline ends. Here the CDR3 reads CSANPEFPKNIQYF. CDR3 bases: TGCAGTGCGAATCCCGAATTCCCGAAAAACATTCAGTACTTC.

The chain carries TRBV18 and TRBJ2-4; D is possibly TRBD1 (6 bases). V gave up 6 bases and J gave up 0 bases, with 12 bases separating them. The CDR3 totals 15 residues. Germline-derived CDR1 and CDR2 are KGHSH and LQKENI. The CDR3 reads CASSPTGIAKNIQYF. The CDR3 DNA sequence: TGTGCCAGCTCCCCAACAGGGATAGCCAAAAACATTCAGTACTTC.

This clonotype was counted at least ten times. The chain has TRBV7-8 and TRBJ2-3; possible D gene TRBD2, 7 bases. This CDR3 is 17 amino acids long. Germline V gives CDR1 SGHVS, CDR2 FQNEAQ. V lost 5 bases to trimming and J lost 1 base, with 19 bases between them. The CDR3 nucleotides read TGTGCCAGCAGCGCCCGAGGCCGAGGGGGGGGCACAGATACGCAGTATTTT. This codes for CASSARGRGGGTDTQYF.

In regard to this clonotype: At one boundary the junction diverges from the germline segment, which might be a read error. The rearrangement joins TRBV15 to TRBJ2-5, with 10 positions matching TRBD1. Per germline, CDR1 LNHNV and CDR2 YYDKDF (reference sequence). The CDR3 spans 12 residues. The DNA for the CDR3 is TGTGCCACCAGCAGAGGACAGGGGGCACGTGACTTC. The encoded protein is CATSRGQGARDF.

In this sample, this clonotype turned up a few times. V is TRBV6-2 or TRBV6-3 and J is TRBJ2-4; a weak D match, TRBD2 (7 bases). There are 16 residues in the CDR3. V was clipped by 7 bases and J by 3 bases, with 19 bases between them. Germline-derived CDR1 and CDR2 are MNHEY and SVGEGT. The CDR3 sequence is CASMDRGAEDKNIQYF. The CDR3, as DNA: TGTGCCAGCATGGATCGGGGGGCAGAGGACAAAAACATTCAGTACTTC.

The chain links TRBV7-3 to TRBJ2-1, with TRBD1 identical over 7 bases. J gave up 2 bases and V 4 bases, and 2 bases lay outside the gene matches. The V gene's germline CDR1 is SGHTA and CDR2 FQGTGA. The CDR3 length is 14 residues. CDR3 in DNA: TGTGCCAGCAGCTCACAGGGGACCTACAATGAGCAGTTCTTC. It translates to CASSSQGTYNEQFF.

A single count supports this clonotype. The CDR3 here is CASSLEPSTDTQYF. CDR3 bases: TGTGCCAGCAGCTTAGAACCCAGCACAGATACGCAGTATTTT. V and J are TRBV11-2 and TRBJ2-3; D remains ambiguous. This CDR3 spans 14 amino acids. Germline CDR1 is SGHAT and CDR2 is FQNNGV. V was trimmed by 0 bases and J by 0 bases, leaving 4 bases between them.

The rearrangement joins TRBV7-2 to TRBJ2-4; 8 bases are a match to TRBD1. The CDR3 covers 18 residues. V lost 5 bases and J lost 2; bases outside the gene matches: 14. Germline CDR1 SGHTA, CDR2 FQGNSA. The CDR3, as DNA: TGTGCCAGCAGCCGCCCCGTCGGACAGGGAGGTCCCAAAAACATTCAGTACTTC. Translation gives CASSRPVGQGGPKNIQYF.

In DNA form, the CDR3 reads TGCAGTGCTAGAGCGATCGGAGCGGGGGGGCGAGAGACCCAGTACTTC. Encoded protein: CSARAIGAGGRETQYF. V gene TRBV20-1 combines with J gene TRBJ2-5; 10 bases map to TRBD2. Looked up from germline, CDR1 is DFQATT and CDR2 is SNEGSKA (reference sequence). The CDR3 runs 16 residues. Trimming took 1 base from V and 4 from J; bases not matched to a gene: 9.

This clonotype was counted between two and nine times. The chain has TRBV5-1 and TRBJ2-5; D gene uncertain. The CDR3 is 15 amino acids. The V gene lost 0 bases and the J gene lost 10 bases, with 19 bases spanning the gap. In germline, CDR1 is SGHRS, CDR2 YFSETQ. CDR3 coding DNA: TGCGCCAGCAGCTTGGAAGTCCTGACTGGACGCGGCCAGTACTTC. It yields the protein CASSLEVLTGRGQYF.

This clonotype has a handful of counts. J is TRBJ1-1 and V is TRBV3-1; D unresolved. This CDR3 comprises 14 residues. V was trimmed by 0 bases and J by 3 bases, leaving 8 bases between them. CDR1 and CDR2 (germline): LGHDT, YNNKEL (reference sequence). CDR3 in DNA: TGTGCCAGCAGCCAAGATTTCCGGGACACTGAAGCTTTCTTT. This translates into CASSQDFRDTEAFF.

In this sample, this clonotype turned up many times. This chain connects TRBV20-1 to TRBJ2-2; D may be TRBD2 (5 bases). Looked up from germline, CDR1 is DFQATT and CDR2 is SNEGSKA (reference sequence). V lost 6 bases to trimming and J lost 8 bases, with 19 bases between them. CDR3 length: 14 residues. This CDR3 is CSAPLGTRGGELFF. CDR3 nucleotides: TGCAGTGCCCCCTTGGGAACCCGAGGGGGGGAGCTGTTTTTT.

The table lists this clonotype with a few counts. V is TRBV12-3 or TRBV12-4 and J is TRBJ2-1; TRBD1 is a possible D gene (6 bases). V was pared by 5 bases and J by 4 bases, with 9 bases between. The CDR3 runs to 13 residues. The CDR3 region is CASSRRGYNEQFF. The CDR3 DNA is TGTGCCAGCAGTCGCAGGGGTTACAATGAGCAGTTCTTC.

This chain connects TRBV28 to TRBJ2-2; the match to TRBD1 covers 7 bases. This CDR3 contains 18 residues. V was clipped by 4 bases and J by 2 bases; unmatched bases: 13. Germline CDR1 reads MDHEN; CDR2 reads SYDVKM. The CDR3, as DNA: TGTGCCAGCAGTTCCCCCGGGACAGCTCTCCTTAACACCGGGGAGCTGTTTTTT. Translating gives CASSSPGTALLNTGELFF.

The J gene is TRBJ2-7, the V gene TRBV11-2; no firm D call. CDR3 length: 13 residues. In germline, CDR1 is SGHAT, CDR2 FQNNGV. V was shortened by 8 bases and J by 0 bases, with 11 bases between the two germline ends. Written as DNA, the CDR3 is TGTGCCAGCTCTCGGATCCGCTCCTACGAGCAGTACTTC. As protein: CASSRIRSYEQYF.

CDR3 coding DNA: TGTGCCACCTTTCCCTTGGACAGGGGATTAGTCGACGAGCAGTACTTC. It translates to CATFPLDRGLVDEQYF. The rearrangement uses TRBV7-9 and TRBJ2-7, with 9 bases lining up with TRBD1. The length of the CDR3 is 16 residues. Germline V gives CDR1 SEHNR, CDR2 FQNEAQ (reference sequence). J lost 5 bases, V lost 10 bases, and 18 bases had no gene match.

This chain joins TRBV9 and TRBJ2-3; no firm D call. CDR1 and CDR2 (germline): SGDLS, YYNGEE. Deletions cut 0 bases from V and 3 bases from J, with 14 bases between. The CDR3 covers 16 residues. This chain's CDR3 is CASSVGSVAITDTQYF. The CDR3 coding sequence is TGTGCCAGCAGCGTAGGATCAGTCGCAATAACAGATACGCAGTATTTT. Full variable domain (missing parts from reference TRBV9 and TRBJ2-3): DSGVTQTPKHLITATGQRVTLRCSPRSGDLSVYWYQQSLDQGLQFLIQYYNGEERAKGNILERFSAQQFPDLHSELNLSSLELGDSALYFCASSVGSVAITDTQYFGPGTRLTVL.

The table lists this clonotype with many counts. The V call is TRBV12-3 or TRBV12-4, the J call TRBJ1-5; D gene unclear. V lost 2 bases and J lost 7, with 15 bases in between. The CDR3 is 15 residues long. CDR3 in DNA: TGTGCCAGCAGTTTAATGGCGGGTCCGAGGCAGCCCCAGCATTTT. Its protein is CASSLMAGPRQPQHF.

The J gene is TRBJ1-6, the V gene TRBV5-1; 10 nucleotides match TRBD1. The junction had 1 base not matched to a gene; V was cut back by 3 bases and J by 7 bases. This CDR3 comprises 14 residues. CDR1 and CDR2 from the germline V gene are SGHRS and YFSETQ. In nucleotides, the CDR3 is TGCGCCAGCAGCTCGGGACAGGGGAATTCACCCCTCCACTTT. Protein: CASSSGQGNSPLHF. The full variable domain, with the rest looked up from reference TRBV5-1 and TRBJ1-6, is KAGVTQTPRYLIKTRGQQVTLSCSPISGHRSVSWYQQTPGQGLQFLFEYFSETQRNKGNFPGRFSGRQFSNSRSEMNVSTLELGDSALYLCASSSGQGNSPLHFGNGTRLTVT.

The chain couples TRBV7-3 to TRBJ2-5; D unresolved. V lost 5 bases and J lost 4, with 11 bases in between. The CDR3 has 13 amino acids. Germline CDR1 and CDR2: SGHTA and FQGTGA. In DNA form, the CDR3 reads TGTGCCAGCAGCCTACGACCGGGAGAGACCCAGTACTTC. It encodes CASSLRPGETQYF.

V usage is TRBV9 and J usage is TRBJ2-5, with a weak D call TRBD1 (8 bases). Germline V gene sequence: CDR1 SGDLS, CDR2 YYNGEE. Trimming took 1 base from V and 4 from J, leaving 14 bases between them. The CDR3 consists of 15 residues. CDR3: CASSVTGGGAETQYF. In DNA form, the CDR3 reads TGTGCCAGCAGCGTAACAGGGGGGGGAGCAGAGACCCAGTACTTC.

This clonotype showed up just a few times. The chain is built from TRBV28 and TRBJ2-7, with 7 positions matching TRBD2. This CDR3 is 13 amino acids long. The V and J ends lost 5 bases and 7 bases, in that order; junction bases with no gene match: 8. Per the germline V gene, CDR1 is MDHEN and CDR2 is SYDVKM. The CDR3 here is CASSPQVGGEQYV. The CDR3 coding sequence is TGTGCCAGCAGTCCCCAGGTGGGGGGGGAGCAGTACGTC.

This clonotype was picked up a small number of times. The chain employs TRBV4-3 and TRBJ2-1; D not resolved. The V and J ends lost 0 bases and 2 bases respectively, with 11 bases between them. Germline V lookup: CDR1 LGHNA, CDR2 YSLEER. The CDR3 length is 16 residues. CDR3 bases: TGCGCCAGCAGCCAAGATCCATTTAAAACCTACAATGAGCAGTTCTTC. Residues: CASSQDPFKTYNEQFF.

Relative to its sample, this clonotype is medium-sized. V is TRBV7-9 and J is TRBJ2-1; 9 positions match TRBD2. CDR1 is SEHNR and CDR2 is FQNEAQ in the germline V gene (reference sequence). The CDR3 has 16 amino acids. V shed 0 bases and J 1 base; nucleotides not matched to a gene: 1. The CDR3 sequence is CASSLALAGSYNEQFF. The CDR3 coding sequence is TGTGCCAGCAGCTTAGCACTAGCGGGTTCCTACAATGAGCAGTTCTTC. The full variable domain, completed using reference TRBV7-9 and TRBJ2-1, is DTGVSQNPRHKITKRGQNVTFRCDPISEHNRLYWYRQTLGQGPEFLTYFQNEAQLEKSRLLSDRFSAERPKGSFSTLEIQRTEQGDSAMYLCASSLALAGSYNEQFFGPGTRLTVL.